This TCR beta chain was documented in a study of shared T cell receptors in the human thymus. The table came from immunoSEQ multiplex PCR; TCRdb's copy has only in-frame clones and leaves some out. The sample has about 380,000 clones; around 95% are singletons. CDR3 length equals 14 residues. Germline loops: CDR1 MNHEY, CDR2 SVGAGI. The J segment lost 6 bases and the V segment lost 5 bases, leaving 7 bases of the junction unmatched. Sequences were obtained from thymocytes. This clonotype was obtained from a human donor. This rearrangement joins TRBV6-5 to TRBJ2-4; 7 bases match TRBD1. CDR3 amino acids: CASSDTGDGNIQYF. CDR3 bases: TGTGCCAGCAGTGATACAGGGGACGGAAACATTCAGTACTTC.